A single sample gave rise to the 9 T cell receptor beta chains below, sequenced in a study of naive and memory T cell subsets. Ligated cDNA underwent four rounds of PCR with nested alpha and beta constant region primers and SP2. A single record per CDR3 protein comes from TCRdb applying MiXCR to the 5' RACE reads. The sample lists about 62,000 distinct CDR3 sequences, 7% to 8% seen once, with 19% in the top ten. TCR cDNA received a 3' ligated oligonucleotide that carried a UMI. These receptors were collected from a female donor in good health.

The chain links TRBV12-3 or TRBV12-4 to TRBJ1-5; D call uncertain. V was clipped by 6 bases and J by 0 bases, with 12 bases between them. The CDR3 totals 15 residues. The CDR3 DNA reads as TGTGCCAGCAGCCCTACCCGCTATAGCAATCAGCCCCAGCATTTT. As protein: CASSPTRYSNQPQHF.

This clonotype was found a few times. J is TRBJ2-3 and V is TRBV18; the match to TRBD2 covers 13 bases. Germline V lookup: CDR1 KGHSH, CDR2 LQKENI. The CDR3 contains 17 residues. Trimming cost V 0 bases and J 0 bases; bases outside gene matches: 0. DNA of the CDR3: TGTGCCAGCTCACCACCGGGACTAGCGGGGAGCACAGATACGCAGTATTTT. This encodes CASSPPGLAGSTDTQYF.

Many counts were recorded for this clonotype. The CDR3 bases are TGCAGTGCTCGTAGCGGGAGGTTCTACAATGAGCAGTTCTTC. Residues: CSARSGRFYNEQFF. The chain recombines TRBV20-1 with TRBJ2-1, with 10 bases lining up with TRBD2. V shed 5 bases and J 3 bases; nucleotides not matched to a gene: 4. This CDR3 has 14 amino acids. Germline V gene data show CDR1 as DFQATT and CDR2 as SNEGSKA (reference sequence).

This clonotype was found a few times. The gene calls are TRBV18 and TRBJ2-7; 7 nucleotides align to TRBD2. The CDR3 is 13 residues long. Germline CDR1 KGHSH, CDR2 LQKENI. With 2 bases clipped from V and 4 bases from J, the junction kept 2 bases outside the gene matches. The CDR3 region is CASSPGGGYEQYF. The CDR3 DNA is TGTGCCAGCTCACCAGGGGGAGGGTACGAGCAGTACTTC.

This clonotype was seen a handful of times. This rearrangement joins TRBV12-3 or TRBV12-4 to TRBJ2-1, with D uncertain. This CDR3 has 15 amino acids. The ends were cut back, 1 base at V and 3 bases at J, with 10 bases in the middle. In DNA, the CDR3 is TGTGCCAGCAGTTTAGGACGGATCGACTACAATGAGCAGTTCTTC. Residues: CASSLGRIDYNEQFF.

This clonotype was seen ten or more times. The CDR3 here is CASSQMGQGNTEAFF. As DNA, the CDR3 is TGTGCCAGCAGCCAAATGGGACAGGGGAACACTGAAGCTTTCTTT. This chain connects TRBV4-2 to TRBJ1-1; 9 nucleotides match TRBD1. V was pared by 2 bases and J by 1 base, with 2 bases of the junction left unmatched. Germline CDR1 and CDR2: LGHNA and YNFKEQ. CDR3 length equals 15 residues.

This clonotype was seen more than once but under ten times. V and J are TRBV6-5 and TRBJ2-7; TRBD1 matches 9 bases. This CDR3 is built from 16 residues. J gave up 6 bases and V 0 bases, and 9 bases lay outside the gene matches. Germline loops: CDR1 MNHEY, CDR2 SVGAGI. CDR3: CASSYSGTGPPSEQYF. In DNA form, the CDR3 reads TGTGCCAGCAGTTACTCGGGGACAGGGCCGCCGTCCGAGCAGTACTTC.

This clonotype was recorded at least ten times. The rearrangement joins TRBV20-1 to TRBJ1-1, with unresolved D. CDR1 is DFQATT, CDR2 SNEGSKA, per germline (reference sequence). The CDR3 runs 13 residues. The CDR3 sequence: CSQIRDGDTEAFF. The CDR3 DNA reads as TGCTCGCAGATCAGAGATGGGGACACTGAAGCTTTCTTT.

This clonotype occurred a few times. This chain connects TRBV12-3 or TRBV12-4 to TRBJ2-4, with 14 bases fitting TRBD2. This CDR3 region has 20 residues. V lost 3 bases, J lost 0 bases, and 10 bases stayed unmatched. CDR3 region: CASSFPRIGTSGRAKNIQYF. In DNA form, the CDR3 reads TGTGCCAGCAGTTTTCCTCGGATCGGGACTAGCGGGAGAGCCAAAAACATTCAGTACTTC.